Listed here is a single TCR beta chain. Methods used by the authors: Estimation of nucleated cell counts was performed using reference gene primer amplification. Assay: immunoSEQ multiplex PCR; the TCRdb copy retains only in-frame clones and omits some. V, J and clone size derive from that table, while D and trimming were established from the DNA sequence. Here the sample spans more than 95,000 clones, 74% being singletons. These data come from a study of blood T cell repertoires in COVID-19. At the level of the study: COVID-19 samples collected from the United States, Italy and Spain covered acute and convalescent phases. Sample material is recorded as cDNA or gDNA derived from T cells, B-cell-depleted T cells, or PBMCs.

V lost 4 bases to trimming and J lost 13 bases, with 12 bases between them. CDR1 and CDR2 (germline): SGHDT, YYEEEE. The CDR3 length is 11 residues. The source material was peripheral blood. The chain joins TRBV5-6 to TRBJ2-1; D is undetermined. This clonotype originated in a man aged 60 to 69 with acute or convalescent COVID-19. The CDR3 sequence: CASSAGGGQFF. The CDR3 bases are TGTGCCAGCAGCGCCGGCGGCGGCCAGTTCTTC.